These T cell receptor beta chains were read from a single sample in a study of blood T cell repertoires in COVID-19. The repertoire was sequenced with immunoSEQ multiplex PCR; TCRdb's copy has only in-frame clones and lacks some. This sample yields 300,000 to 400,000 clones, of which 65% to 90% are seen a single time; around 4.4% belongs to the top ten. Sequencing used PBMCs or T cells enriched from blood (not recorded which). These receptors were taken from a woman in her thirties or forties with acute COVID-19. Both conserved end residues are part of each CDR3. D genes are given only for firm matches. Expanded clones get a size class; other rows say once, few or many, or leave the size out.

D: TRBD1
J: TRBJ1-2
V: TRBV29-1
size: -
DNA: TGCAGCGTTCGCAGGGGGGACTATGGCTACACCTTC
CDR3: CSVRRGDYGYTF

D: TRBD1
J: TRBJ2-4
V: TRBV7-8
size: -
DNA: TGTGCCAGCAGCTTAGAAGTTTGGGGACAGGGGCTAGCCAAAAACATTCAGTACTTC
CDR3: CASSLEVWGQGLAKNIQYF

D: -
J: TRBJ1-4
V: TRBV28
size: once
DNA: TGTGCCAGCAGTTACTCGTTCGGCGGGGCTAATGAAAAACTGTTTTTT
CDR3: CASSYSFGGANEKLFF

D: TRBD2
J: TRBJ2-3
V: TRBV7-2
size: -
DNA: TGTGCCAGCAGCTATAAAAGCGGGGGGGCCCGAGATACGCAGTATTTT
CDR3: CASSYKSGGARDTQYF

D: -
J: TRBJ2-1
V: TRBV7-8
size: -
DNA: TGTGCCAGCAGCCTGCTGCGCAATGAGCAGTTCTTC
CDR3: CASSLLRNEQFF

D: -
J: TRBJ1-5
V: TRBV7-9
size: -
DNA: TGTGCCAGCAGCGATAACAGCCGGGGGCCCCAGCATTTT
CDR3: CASSDNSRGPQHF

D: -
J: TRBJ2-1
V: TRBV7-2
size: -
DNA: TGTGCCAGCAGCTTAGATTGGCGGAGTACCTACAATGAGCAGTTCTTC
CDR3: CASSLDWRSTYNEQFF

D: -
J: TRBJ1-1
V: TRBV6-5
size: -
DNA: TGTGCCAGCAGTTACTCTCGGGGTACTGAAGCTTTCTTT
CDR3: CASSYSRGTEAFF

D: TRBD1
J: TRBJ1-5
V: TRBV4-2
size: -
DNA: TGTGCCAGCAGCCCCGGGGACAGGGAAAATCAGCCCCAGCATTTT
CDR3: CASSPGDRENQPQHF

D: -
J: TRBJ2-7
V: TRBV18
size: -
DNA: TGTGCCAGCTCACCGTCGCAGGTTGCCTACGAGCAGTACTTC
CDR3: CASSPSQVAYEQYF

D: -
J: TRBJ2-5
V: TRBV4-3
size: -
DNA: TGCGCCAGCAGCCAAGATGGCAAGATGCAAGAGACCCAGTACTTC
CDR3: CASSQDGKMQETQYF

D: -
J: TRBJ2-5
V: TRBV7-2
size: few
DNA: TGTGCCAGCAGCTTAGCGGGGTGGGGGCCGGAGACCCAGTACTTC
CDR3: CASSLAGWGPETQYF

D: TRBD1
J: TRBJ1-6
V: TRBV4-2
size: -
DNA: TGTGCCAGCAGCCAAGAGGTAGAGACAGGGGAAAATTCACCCCTCCACTTT
CDR3: CASSQEVETGENSPLHF